Listed below are T cell receptor beta chains from one sample, sequenced in a study of T cell responses to AZD1222 COVID-19 vaccine. TCRdb's table, derived via immunoSEQ multiplex PCR, lists solely in-frame clones and lacks some. The sample has tens of thousands of clones, nearly 90% seen once; the top ten hold less than 20%. The sequenced sample was peripheral blood, obtained on day 0 of AZD1222 vaccination. These receptors were obtained from an adult in good health. Both conserved end residues are part of each CDR3. D genes are given only for firm matches. The size entry is marked missing in some rows and otherwise reads once, few, many or a size class.

clone size	V gene	D gene	J gene	CDR3 protein	CDR3 DNA
-	TRBV2	TRBD2	TRBJ2-1	CASVTGVSGSNEQFF	TGTGCCAGCGTGACCGGCGTTAGCGGGAGTAATGAGCAGTTCTTC
-	TRBV2	TRBD1	TRBJ1-5	CASRGGVNQPQHF	TGTGCCAGCAGAGGGGGCGTCAATCAGCCCCAGCATTTT
-	TRBV28	-	TRBJ1-4	CASSLSQITNEKLFF	TGTGCCAGCAGTTTATCCCAGATAACTAATGAAAAACTGTTTTTT
once	TRBV7-2	TRBD2	TRBJ2-7	CASSLVAGSSYEQYF	TGTGCCAGCAGCTTGGTAGCGGGAAGCTCCTACGAGCAGTACTTC
-	TRBV24-1	TRBD1	TRBJ2-5	CATSDLGQGRTGETQYF	TGTGCCACCAGTGACCTGGGACAGGGTCGAACAGGGGAGACCCAGTACTTC
-	TRBV6-2/TRBV6-3	-	TRBJ1-5	CASSYRAGTLAQHF	TGTGCCAGCAGTTATCGAGCCGGGACATTAGCCCAGCATTTT
-	TRBV7-2	TRBD1	TRBJ1-1	CASSRAGQLNTEAFF	TGTGCCAGCAGCCGCGCGGGACAGCTTAACACTGAAGCTTTCTTT
-	TRBV7-2	-	TRBJ2-7	CASTLYPSSFSYEQYF	TGTGCCAGCACTCTTTATCCCTCTAGTTTCTCCTACGAGCAGTACTTC
-	TRBV4-3	TRBD2	TRBJ2-2	CASSLLSGRDTGELFF	TGCGCCAGCAGCCTCCTTAGCGGGAGAGACACCGGGGAGCTGTTTTTT
-	TRBV3-1/TRBV3-2	-	TRBJ2-5	CASSQVTGLKETQYF	TGTGCCAGCAGCCAAGTAACAGGGTTGAAAGAGACCCAGTACTTC
-	TRBV2	-	TRBJ1-6	CASSEEGPYNSPLHF	TGTGCCAGCAGTGAAGAGGGCCCCTATAATTCACCCCTCCACTTT
-	TRBV6-1	-	TRBJ1-1	CASRPDGNTEAFF	TGTGCCAGCAGACCTGACGGGAACACTGAAGCTTTCTTT
-	TRBV10-3	TRBD1	TRBJ2-5	CAIQAGRGQETQYF	TGTGCCATCCAGGCGGGCAGGGGGCAAGAGACCCAGTACTTC
-	TRBV21-1	-	TRBJ2-1	CASTEHAARFLDNEQFF	TGTGCCAGCACCGAGCACGCAGCGAGATTCCTGGACAATGAGCAGTTCTTC
-	TRBV7-2	-	TRBJ2-2	CASSLASGAGTGELFF	TGTGCCAGCAGCTTAGCTTCGGGGGCGGGCACCGGGGAGCTGTTTTTT
-	TRBV10-3	-	TRBJ1-5	CAIGRGGDTSNQPQHF	TGTGCCATCGGCCGGGGTGGGGACACTAGCAATCAGCCCCAGCATTTT
-	TRBV11-2	TRBD2	TRBJ2-2	CASSFPTGTSEPTGELFF	TGTGCCAGCAGCTTCCCAACCGGGACTAGTGAACCAACCGGGGAGCTGTTTTTT
-	TRBV10-3	TRBD1	TRBJ2-5	CAISEGTGQETQYF	TGTGCCATCAGTGAGGGGACAGGCCAAGAGACCCAGTACTTC
-	TRBV18	TRBD1	TRBJ1-3	CASSPTGQGTNTIYF	TGTGCCAGCTCACCAACCGGACAGGGAACTAACACCATATATTTT
-	TRBV19	TRBD1	TRBJ2-5	CASSIGGTGGQETQYF	TGTGCCAGTAGTATAGGCGGGACAGGGGGCCAAGAGACCCAGTACTTC
-	TRBV19	-	TRBJ1-5	CASSKGRAPQPQHF	TGTGCCAGTAGTAAGGGGAGGGCCCCACAGCCCCAGCATTTT
-	TRBV18	-	TRBJ1-1	CASSPPAGSLNTEAFF	TGTGCCAGCTCACCACCCGCCGGCAGTTTGAACACTGAAGCTTTCTTT
-	TRBV6-5	-	TRBJ1-2	CASRYSDSYINGYTF	TGTGCCAGCAGGTATTCGGACAGCTACATCAATGGCTACACCTTC
-	TRBV6-1	TRBD1	TRBJ2-7	CASSEPDRGIYEQYF	TGTGCCAGCAGTGAACCCGACAGGGGAATCTACGAGCAGTACTTC
-	TRBV6-5	TRBD2	TRBJ2-5	CASSYSASGGLETQYF	TGTGCCAGCAGTTACTCGGCTAGCGGGGGCTTGGAGACCCAGTACTTC
-	TRBV18	TRBD2	TRBJ2-1	CASSLLAGAYNEQFF	TGTGCCAGCTCACTACTAGCGGGAGCCTACAATGAGCAGTTCTTC
-	TRBV7-9	TRBD2	TRBJ2-2	CASSPTSGGAIGELFF	TGTGCCAGCAGCCCTACTAGCGGGGGGGCGATCGGGGAGCTGTTTTTT
-	TRBV27	TRBD2	TRBJ2-1	CASSRNLAGGRYNEQFF	TGTGCCAGCAGTCGAAACCTAGCGGGAGGTCGGTACAATGAGCAGTTCTTC
-	TRBV19	-	TRBJ1-2	CASSNWPNYGYTF	TGTGCCAGTAGTAATTGGCCCAACTATGGCTACACCTTC
-	TRBV7-2	-	TRBJ1-2	CASSLEQGVGLGYTF	TGTGCCAGCAGCTTAGAACAGGGTGTGGGATTAGGCTACACCTTC
-	TRBV11-2	-	TRBJ2-7	CASSLQGGHYEQYF	TGTGCCAGCAGCTTACAGGGGGGGCACTACGAGCAGTACTTC
-	TRBV5-8	-	TRBJ2-2	CASSSRGPGELFF	TGTGCCAGCAGCTCCAGGGGCCCCGGGGAGCTGTTTTTT
-	TRBV29-1	-	TRBJ2-5	CSVVGGEETQYF	TGCAGCGTCGTTGGAGGGGAAGAGACCCAGTACTTC
-	TRBV29-1	-	TRBJ1-2	CSVEGSAGYTF	TGCAGCGTTGAGGGTTCAGCTGGCTACACCTTC
-	TRBV28	-	TRBJ1-5	CASSQGGARPVNQPQHF	TGTGCCAGCAGTCAGGGAGGGGCAAGACCAGTCAATCAGCCCCAGCATTTT
-	TRBV7-9	-	TRBJ1-3	CASSLGINPGNTIYF	TGTGCCAGCAGCTTAGGAATCAACCCTGGAAACACCATATATTTT
-	TRBV2	TRBD1	TRBJ1-5	CASSARTGYSNQPQHF	TGTGCCAGCAGTGCGAGGACAGGGTATAGCAATCAGCCCCAGCATTTT
few	TRBV29-1	TRBD1	TRBJ1-2	CSVWTGEGYGYTF	TGCAGCGTCTGGACAGGGGAGGGCTATGGCTACACCTTC
-	TRBV11-2	-	TRBJ2-6	CASSLDAYPSGANVLTF	TGTGCCAGCAGCTTAGACGCTTATCCCTCTGGGGCCAACGTCCTGACTTTC
-	TRBV9	-	TRBJ1-4	CASSVGGAREKLFF	TGTGCCAGCAGCGTAGGTGGGGCGCGGGAAAAACTGTTTTTT
once	TRBV7-2	TRBD1	TRBJ1-1	CASSLAGQGDRAFF	TGTGCCAGCAGCTTAGCGGGACAGGGAGATAGAGCTTTCTTT
-	TRBV6-2/TRBV6-3	-	TRBJ2-6	CASSYSWREFSGANVLTF	TGTGCCAGCAGTTACTCTTGGCGGGAATTTTCCGGGGCCAACGTCCTGACTTTC
once	TRBV27	-	TRBJ2-7	CASSEAGLRGYEQYF	TGTGCCAGCAGTGAAGCGGGACTCAGGGGCTACGAGCAGTACTTC
-	TRBV2	-	TRBJ2-1	CASSEAPGQGIGSGSVEQFF	TGTGCCAGCAGTGAAGCACCGGGACAGGGCATCGGGAGCGGGAGTGTTGAGCAGTTCTTC
-	TRBV18	-	TRBJ2-2	CASSPGGGLNTGELFF	TGTGCCAGCTCACCGGGGGGGGGCCTGAACACCGGGGAGCTGTTTTTT
-	TRBV25-1	-	TRBJ1-1	CASSEVTNTEAFF	TGTGCCAGCAGTGAAGTAACGAACACTGAAGCTTTCTTT
-	TRBV6-5	TRBD1	TRBJ2-1	CASTVDRGAYNEQFF	TGTGCCAGCACCGTCGACAGGGGGGCATACAATGAGCAGTTCTTC
-	TRBV24-1	-	TRBJ2-2	CATSDLPPVSGGELFF	TGTGCCACCAGTGATTTGCCCCCTGTTTCGGGCGGGGAGCTGTTTTTT
-	TRBV10-3	TRBD1	TRBJ1-5	CAISGGTGSQPQHF	TGTGCCATCAGTGGTGGGACAGGGTCGCAGCCCCAGCATTTT
-	TRBV6-4	-	TRBJ1-6	CASRGARDSPLHF	TGTGCCAGCAGAGGGGCTAGGGATTCACCCCTCCACTTT
-	TRBV6-4	-	TRBJ1-2	CASSDSNGPPGGYTF	TGTGCCAGCAGTGACTCGAATGGGCCTCCGGGAGGCTACACCTTC